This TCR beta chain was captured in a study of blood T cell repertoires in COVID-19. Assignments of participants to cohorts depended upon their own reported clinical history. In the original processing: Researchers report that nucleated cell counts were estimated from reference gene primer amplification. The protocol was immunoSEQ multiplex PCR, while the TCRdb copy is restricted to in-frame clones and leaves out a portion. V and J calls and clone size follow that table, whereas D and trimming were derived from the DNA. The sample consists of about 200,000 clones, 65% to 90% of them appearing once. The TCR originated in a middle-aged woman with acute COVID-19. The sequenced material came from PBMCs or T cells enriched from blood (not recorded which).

The CDR3 DNA follows: TGTGCCAGCATGGCGCAGGGGAATCAGCCCCAGCATTTT. This sequence encodes CASMAQGNQPQHF. This chain joins TRBV12-3 or TRBV12-4 and TRBJ1-5, with a weak D call TRBD1 (6 bases). The CDR3 runs 13 residues. Trimming stripped 7 bases from V and 4 bases from J, with 11 bases between.